A single sample is the source of the 28 T cell receptor beta chains below, sequenced in a study of blood T cell repertoires in COVID-19. TCRdb keeps only in-frame clones here, not all; method: immunoSEQ multiplex PCR. The table shows more than 250,000 clones, with about nine tenths occurring only once. Sequences were obtained from peripheral blood. These receptors were obtained from a man between 45 and 60 years old with active or convalescent COVID-19.

This clone was observed a single time. The rearrangement uses TRBV5-1 and TRBJ1-1, with unresolved D. Germline loops: CDR1 SGHRS, CDR2 YFSETQ. CDR3 length: 14 residues. The V and J ends lost 0 bases and 2 bases respectively, with 8 bases between them. This chain's CDR3 is CASSLAADNTEAFF. The CDR3 nucleotides read TGCGCCAGCAGCTTGGCGGCGGATAACACTGAAGCTTTCTTT. The whole variable domain, filled in from reference TRBV5-1 and TRBJ1-1, reads KAGVTQTPRYLIKTRGQQVTLSCSPISGHRSVSWYQQTPGQGLQFLFEYFSETQRNKGNFPGRFSGRQFSNSRSEMNVSTLELGDSALYLCASSLAADNTEAFFGQGTRLTVV.

This sequence joins TRBV7-2 and TRBJ2-3; 8 positions agree with TRBD1. V dropped 4 bases and J dropped 2; count of bases not matched to a gene: 2. CDR3 length: 14 amino acids. Germline values: CDR1 SGHTA, CDR2 FQGNSA. The chain's CDR3 is CASSWDRYTDTQYF. As DNA, the CDR3 is TGTGCCAGCAGCTGGGACAGGTACACAGATACGCAGTATTTT.

Here the CDR3 reads CASSRIYGTGYEQYF. The CDR3 DNA sequence: TGTGCCAGCAGTCGCATATACGGCACGGGCTACGAGCAGTACTTC. V gene TRBV28 combines with J gene TRBJ2-7; no firm D call. The CDR3 is 15 amino acids. The germline V gene has CDR1 MDHEN and CDR2 SYDVKM. Deletions cut 5 bases from V and 3 bases from J, with 17 bases between.

This chain connects TRBV7-2 to TRBJ2-7, with 13 bases matching TRBD2. After removal of 5 bases from V and 6 bases from J, the junction contained 4 bases not matched to a gene. This CDR3 is built from 14 residues. Germline V gene lookup returns CDR1 SGHTA and CDR2 FQGNSA. This chain's CDR3 is CASSETSGRPEQYF. DNA for the CDR3: TGTGCCAGCAGCGAGACTAGCGGGAGGCCCGAGCAGTACTTC. The complete variable domain, with remaining parts taken from reference TRBV7-2 and TRBJ2-7, reads GAGVSQSPSNKVTEKGKDVELRCDPISGHTALYWYRQSLGQGLEFLIYFQGNSAPDKSGLPSDRFSAERTGGSVSTLTIQRTQQEDSAVYLCASSETSGRPEQYFGPGTRLTVT.

The chain is built from TRBV6-2 or TRBV6-3 and TRBJ1-5, with 12 bases that match TRBD1. The CDR3 spans 17 residues. Trimming removed 2 bases from V and 0 bases from J; junction bases left unmatched: 2. Germline CDR1 MNHEY, CDR2 SVGEGT. The CDR3 sequence: CASSYGTGGYSNQPQHF. In nucleotides, the CDR3 is TGTGCCAGCAGTTACGGGACAGGGGGCTATAGCAATCAGCCCCAGCATTTT.

The chain has TRBV29-1 and TRBJ1-4, with D perhaps TRBD1 (5 bases). The germline CDR1 and CDR2 sequences are SQVTM and ANQGSEA. The CDR3 spans 13 residues. The V gene lost 3 bases and the J gene lost 4 bases, with 9 bases spanning the gap. CDR3 sequence: CSVEVQGNEKLFF. CDR3 in DNA: TGCAGCGTTGAGGTTCAGGGTAATGAAAAACTGTTTTTT. Based on the CDR3 plus reference TRBV29-1 and TRBJ1-4, the full variable domain is SAVISQKPSRDICQRGTSLTIQCQVDSQVTMMFWYRQQPGQSLTLIATANQGSEATYESGFVIDKFPISRPNLTFSTLTVSNMSPEDSSIYLCSVEVQGNEKLFFGSGTQLSVL.

Note on this clone: Other nucleotide sequences from this sample produce the same CDR3. This chain links TRBV7-3 with TRBJ2-3; 14 positions match TRBD2. This CDR3 spans 17 amino acids. V was clipped by 4 bases and J by 6 bases; unmatched bases: 9. CDR1 is SGHTA and CDR2 is FQGTGA in the germline V gene. For the CDR3, the DNA is TGTGCCAGCAGCTCCGGACTAGCGGGGGGTCGGAGGGATACGCAGTATTTT. This codes for CASSSGLAGGRRDTQYF.

The V gene is TRBV28, the J gene TRBJ2-7, with 10 bases identical to TRBD2. Germline V CDR1 and CDR2: MDHEN, SYDVKM. The CDR3 length is 16 residues. With V trimmed by 3 bases and J by 4 bases, 9 bases remained unmatched. CDR3 nucleotides: TGTGCCAGCAGTTTTCATAGCGGGAGGAACCTTTACGAGCAGTACTTC. Translated: CASSFHSGRNLYEQYF.

The chain couples TRBV5-6 to TRBJ2-7; unclear D gene. Trimming left V 4 bases short and J 2 bases short, with 4 bases between. Germline loops: CDR1 SGHDT, CDR2 YYEEEE. This CDR3 is built from 11 residues. This CDR3 reads CASSQAYEQYF. The CDR3 nucleotides are TGTGCCAGCAGCCAGGCCTACGAGCAGTACTTC.

Many counts were recorded for this clone. This rearrangement joins TRBV7-3 to TRBJ1-1, with a weak D call TRBD1 (6 bases). Trimming took 5 bases from V and 4 from J, leaving 11 bases between them. The germline gives CDR1 SGHTA, CDR2 FQGTGA. There are 13 residues in the CDR3. CDR3 DNA: TGTGCCAGCAGCGTTGGACAGACCACTGAAGCTTTCTTT. This sequence encodes CASSVGQTTEAFF. The full variable domain, with the rest looked up from reference TRBV7-3 and TRBJ1-1, is GAGVSQTPSNKVTEKGKYVELRCDPISGHTALYWYRQSLGQGPEFLIYFQGTGAADDSGLPNDRFFAVRPEGSVSTLKIQRTERGDSAVYLCASSVGQTTEAFFGQGTRLTVV.

As to this clone: Other DNA sequences in the same sample also yield this CDR3. The gene calls are TRBV7-2 and TRBJ1-6; 8 bases align to TRBD1. CDR3 length equals 14 residues. V lost 5 bases and J lost 6; bases outside the gene matches: 3. CDR1 SGHTA and CDR2 FQGNSA come from the germline V gene. CDR3 amino acids: CASSPGQGNSPLHF. In nucleotides, the CDR3 is TGTGCCAGCAGCCCCGGACAGGGTAATTCACCCCTCCACTTT. Full variable domain (missing parts from reference TRBV7-2 and TRBJ1-6): GAGVSQSPSNKVTEKGKDVELRCDPISGHTALYWYRQSLGQGLEFLIYFQGNSAPDKSGLPSDRFSAERTGGSVSTLTIQRTQQEDSAVYLCASSPGQGNSPLHFGNGTRLTVT.

The chain links TRBV3-1 (or the pseudogene TRBV3-2) to TRBJ1-2; possibly TRBD1 for D (6 bases). The CDR3 spans 16 residues. V was cut by 1 base and J by 0 bases, with 12 bases left in between. The V gene's germline CDR1 is LGHDT and CDR2 YNNKEL (reference sequence). The CDR3 loop reads CASSQGLRGANYGYTF. The CDR3 DNA follows: TGTGCCAGCAGCCAAGGACTCAGGGGAGCTAACTATGGCTACACCTTC.

The chain uses TRBV19 and TRBJ1-2; 10 bases match TRBD1. The trim removed 3 bases at V and 8 bases at J, leaving 3 bases unmatched. The V gene's germline CDR1 is LNHDA and CDR2 SQIVND (reference sequence). This CDR3 contains 13 residues. CDR3 protein: CASSMGQGPGYTF. In nucleotides, the CDR3 is TGTGCCAGTAGTATGGGACAGGGGCCCGGCTACACCTTC.

V gene TRBV9 combines with J gene TRBJ2-3, with D maybe TRBD2 (6 bases). Germline V gene lookup returns CDR1 SGDLS and CDR2 YYNGEE. There are 15 residues in the CDR3. V was clipped by 4 bases and J by 7 bases, with 19 bases between them. CDR3 residues: CASSPLAAPPHTQYF. The CDR3 DNA reads TGTGCCAGCAGCCCCTTAGCGGCCCCGCCGCATACGCAGTATTTT. Full variable domain (rest looked up from reference TRBV9 and TRBJ2-3): DSGVTQTPKHLITATGQRVTLRCSPRSGDLSVYWYQQSLDQGLQFLIQYYNGEERAKGNILERFSAQQFPDLHSELNLSSLELGDSALYFCASSPLAAPPHTQYFGPGTRLTVL.

V is TRBV28 and J is TRBJ2-7; 7 bases align to TRBD2. Germline CDR1 MDHEN, CDR2 SYDVKM. V shed 7 bases, J shed 4 bases, and the junction held 10 bases outside the gene matches. The CDR3 has 14 residues. The CDR3 sequence is CASNPAGVRYEQYF. CDR3 DNA sequence: TGTGCCAGCAATCCGGCGGGAGTTCGATACGAGCAGTACTTC.

This rearrangement joins TRBV27 to TRBJ1-2, with 8 bases aligning to TRBD1. This CDR3 comprises 16 residues. Germline V CDR1 and CDR2: MNHEY, SMNVEV (reference sequence). Unmatched junction bases numbered 16, after V lost 7 bases and J lost 6 bases. CDR3 DNA sequence: TGTGCCAGCATGCCAAACGCGCAGGGGGCGGTAGATGGCTACACCTTC. It encodes CASMPNAQGAVDGYTF.

V is TRBV14 and J is TRBJ1-2; tentatively, D is TRBD1 (6 bases). Germline V CDR1 and CDR2: SGHDN, FVKESK. This CDR3 is built from 15 residues. The V end lost 0 bases, the J end lost 8 bases, and 16 bases lay between the germline ends. The CDR3 loop is CASSQDAWGRKGYTF. The CDR3 DNA sequence: TGTGCCAGCAGCCAAGATGCCTGGGGGCGGAAGGGCTACACCTTC. Combining the CDR3 with reference TRBV14 and TRBJ1-2 gives the whole variable domain EAGVTQFPSHSVIEKGQTVTLRCDPISGHDNLYWYRRVMGKEIKFLLHFVKESKQDESGMPNNRFLAERTGGTYSTLKVQPAELEDSGVYFCASSQDAWGRKGYTFGSGTRLTVV.

The rearrangement uses TRBV6-5 and TRBJ1-5, with D unresolved. This CDR3 region has 13 residues. CDR1 is MNHEY and CDR2 is SVGAGI in the germline V gene. V lost 7 bases and J 4 bases, leaving 11 bases between the germline ends. CDR3 DNA: TGTGCCAGCACCCACAGAGTGAATCAGCCCCAGCATTTT. This translates into CASTHRVNQPQHF.

V and J are TRBV27 and TRBJ2-3, with 9 bases fitting TRBD1. The CDR3 sequence is 15 residues long. Germline assignment: CDR1 MNHEY and CDR2 SMNVEV (reference sequence). Germline trimming cut 5 bases from V and 3 bases from J; bases unmatched to any gene: 6. CDR3 nucleotides: TGTGCCAGCAGTCCCTACAGGGGGCGGACAGATACGCAGTATTTT. Amino acid sequence: CASSPYRGRTDTQYF.

This clone has only a few counts. The chain joins TRBV24-1 to TRBJ2-1; 8 positions agree with TRBD1. The length of the CDR3 is 13 residues. Looked up from germline, CDR1 is KGHDR and CDR2 is SFDVKD. J lost 5 bases, V lost 9 bases, and 5 bases had no gene match. CDR3 sequence reads: CATRDRPNNEQFF. CDR3 DNA sequence: TGTGCCACCCGGGACAGGCCTAACAATGAGCAGTTCTTC.

This clone was recorded only once. The chain uses TRBV30 and TRBJ1-2; TRBD1 is a possible D gene (5 bases). The CDR3 is made up of 12 amino acids. Germline assignment: CDR1 GTSNPN and CDR2 SVGIG (reference sequence). Trimming left V 3 bases short and J 7 bases short, with 12 bases between. CDR3 DNA: TGTGCCTGGAGCGGGACTCTGTCTGGCTACACCTTC. Translation: CAWSGTLSGYTF.

The V call is TRBV30, the J call TRBJ1-2, with D possibly TRBD1 on 6 matching bases. Trimming took 2 bases from V and 2 from J, leaving 15 bases between them. CDR3 length equals 15 residues. Per germline, CDR1 GTSNPN and CDR2 SVGIG (reference sequence). The CDR3 region is CAWSLPAQGNYGYTF. CDR3 bases: TGTGCCTGGAGTCTACCAGCCCAGGGGAACTATGGCTACACCTTC. The complete variable domain, with remaining parts taken from reference TRBV30 and TRBJ1-2, reads SQTIHQWPATLVQPVGSPLSLECTVEGTSNPNLYWYRQAAGRGLQLLFYSVGIGQISSEVPQNLSASRPQDRQFILSSKKLLLSDSGFYLCAWSLPAQGNYGYTFGSGTRLTVV.

The rearrangement uses TRBV6-5 and TRBJ2-3; 7 positions agree with TRBD2. J was trimmed by 4 bases and V by 5 bases; bases with no gene match: 6. CDR1 MNHEY and CDR2 SVGAGI come from the germline V gene. The CDR3 has 14 amino acids. Here the CDR3 reads CASSQSGTPDTQYF. CDR3 DNA sequence: TGTGCCAGCAGTCAAAGCGGGACCCCAGATACGCAGTATTTT.

The chain links TRBV6-5 to TRBJ1-6; 8 positions agree with TRBD1. The CDR3 has 14 amino acids. Per the germline V gene, CDR1 is MNHEY and CDR2 is SVGAGI. With 5 bases clipped from V and 9 bases from J, the junction kept 6 bases outside the gene matches. The CDR3 nucleotides read TGTGCCAGCAGTCCGGGACAGGCGGTTTCACCCCTCCACTTT. Its protein is CASSPGQAVSPLHF.

This sequence joins TRBV6-2 or TRBV6-3 and TRBJ2-3; 12 bases match TRBD2. The germline CDR1 and CDR2 sequences are MNHEY and SVGEGT. The CDR3 runs 19 residues. The ends lost 4 bases at V and 0 bases at J; junction bases unmatched: 11. CDR3 coding DNA: TGTGCCAGCAGTTTTACTTCCCTAGCGGGGGGGCCCAGCACAGATACGCAGTATTTT. Encoded protein: CASSFTSLAGGPSTDTQYF.

J is TRBJ1-5 and V is TRBV6-5; weak D call: TRBD1 (5 bases). There are 15 residues in the CDR3. The ends were cut back, 0 bases at V and 4 bases at J, with 10 bases in the middle. Germline CDR1 and CDR2: MNHEY and SVGAGI. The CDR3 DNA sequence: TGTGCCAGCAGTTACTCGGGCGACAGAAATCAGCCCCAGCATTTT. It translates to CASSYSGDRNQPQHF.

The CDR3 DNA is TGTGCCACCAGTGATTCGACTAGCAGCACAGATACGCAGTATTTT. It translates to CATSDSTSSTDTQYF. V and J are TRBV24-1 and TRBJ2-3, with TRBD2 matching 7 bases. J was trimmed by 0 bases and V by 2 bases; bases with no gene match: 1. Per germline, CDR1 KGHDR and CDR2 SFDVKD. This CDR3 is 15 amino acids long.

The CDR3 is CASSEVSASEYF. Written as DNA, the CDR3 is TGTGCCAGCAGTGAAGTGAGCGCCTCGGAATACTTC. The chain uses TRBV2 and TRBJ2-7; D gene ambiguous. Trimming cost V 1 base and J 13 bases, with 14 bases left between them. CDR3 size: 12 residues. Germline CDR1 is SNHLY and CDR2 is FYNNEI.